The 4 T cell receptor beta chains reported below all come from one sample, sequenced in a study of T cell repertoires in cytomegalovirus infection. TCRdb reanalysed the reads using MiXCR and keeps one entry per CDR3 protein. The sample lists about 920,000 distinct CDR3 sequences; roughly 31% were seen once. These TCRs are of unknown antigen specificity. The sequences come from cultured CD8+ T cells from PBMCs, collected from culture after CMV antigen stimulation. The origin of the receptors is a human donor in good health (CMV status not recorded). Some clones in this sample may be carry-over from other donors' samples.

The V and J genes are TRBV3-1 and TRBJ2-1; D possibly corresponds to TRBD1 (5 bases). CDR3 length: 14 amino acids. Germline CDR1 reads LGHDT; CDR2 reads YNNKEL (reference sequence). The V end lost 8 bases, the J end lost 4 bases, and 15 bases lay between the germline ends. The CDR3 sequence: CASVDAGRYNEQFF. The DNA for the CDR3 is TGTGCCAGCGTCGACGCAGGGCGGTACAATGAGCAGTTCTTC.

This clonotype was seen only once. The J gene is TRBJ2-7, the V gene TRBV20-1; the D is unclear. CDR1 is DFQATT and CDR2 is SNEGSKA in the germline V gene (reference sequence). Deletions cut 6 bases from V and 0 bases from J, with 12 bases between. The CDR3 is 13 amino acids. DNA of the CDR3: TGCAGTGCAGAAAATGAATTCTCCTACGAGCAGTACGTC. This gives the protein CSAENEFSYEQYV.

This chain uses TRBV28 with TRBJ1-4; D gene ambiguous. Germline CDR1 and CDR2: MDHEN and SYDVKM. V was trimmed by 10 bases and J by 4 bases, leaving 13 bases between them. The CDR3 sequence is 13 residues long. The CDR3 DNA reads TGTGCCACACTACTAAGCTTTAATGAAAAACTGTTTTTT. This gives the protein CATLLSFNEKLFF.

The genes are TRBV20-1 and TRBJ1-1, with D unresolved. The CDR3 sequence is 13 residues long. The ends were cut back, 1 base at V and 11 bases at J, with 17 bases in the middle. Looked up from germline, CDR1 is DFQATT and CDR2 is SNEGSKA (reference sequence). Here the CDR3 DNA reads TGCAGTGCTAGAGGGCCCCCCCAGCGGCGGGCTTTCTTT. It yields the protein CSARGPPQRRAFF.